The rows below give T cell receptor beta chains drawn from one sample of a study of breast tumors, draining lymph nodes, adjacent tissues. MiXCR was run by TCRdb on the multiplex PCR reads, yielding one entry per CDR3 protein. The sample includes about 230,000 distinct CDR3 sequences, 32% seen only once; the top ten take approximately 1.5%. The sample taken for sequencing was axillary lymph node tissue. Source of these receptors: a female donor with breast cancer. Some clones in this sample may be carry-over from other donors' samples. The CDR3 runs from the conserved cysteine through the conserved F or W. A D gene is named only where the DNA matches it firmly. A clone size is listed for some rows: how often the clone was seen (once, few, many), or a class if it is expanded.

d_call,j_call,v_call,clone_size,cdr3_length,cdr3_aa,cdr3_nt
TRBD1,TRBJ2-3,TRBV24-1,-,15,CATSDFGRGPDTQYF,TGTGCCACCAGTGATTTTGGCAGGGGGCCAGATACGCAGTATTTT
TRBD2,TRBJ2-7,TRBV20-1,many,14,CSARDTAGGREQYF,TGCAGTGCTAGAGATACAGCGGGAGGGCGAGAGCAGTACTTC
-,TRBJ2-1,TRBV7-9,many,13,CASSFGGDNEQFF,TGTGCCAGCAGCTTTGGCGGGGACAATGAGCAGTTCTTC
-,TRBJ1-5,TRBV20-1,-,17,CSASSELAGGQTRDEHF,TGCAGTGCTAGTTCAGAGCTAGCGGGAGGTCAAACACGGGACGAGCATTTT
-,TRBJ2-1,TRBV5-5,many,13,CASSLVPGSEQFF,TGTGCCAGCAGCTTGGTTCCGGGCAGTGAGCAGTTCTTC
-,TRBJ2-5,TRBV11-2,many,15,CASSIKAGMGETQYF,TGTGCCAGCAGCATAAAGGCTGGGATGGGAGAGACCCAGTACTTC
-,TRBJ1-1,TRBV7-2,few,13,CASSLDQNTEAFF,TGTGCCAGCAGCTTAGACCAAAACACTGAAGCTTTCTTT
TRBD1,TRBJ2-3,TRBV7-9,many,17,CAGRTRVRGLSTDTQYF,TGTGCCGGCAGAACACGGGTCAGGGGGCTAAGCACAGATACGCAGTATTTT
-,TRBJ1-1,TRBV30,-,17,CAWSPAQGGFGDTEAFF,TGTGCCTGGAGCCCTGCCCAGGGAGGGTTCGGGGACACTGAAGCTTTCTTT
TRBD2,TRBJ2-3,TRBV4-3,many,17,CASSQDLRAGRTDTQYF,TGCGCCAGCAGCCAAGATCTGAGAGCGGGAAGGACAGATACGCAGTATTTT
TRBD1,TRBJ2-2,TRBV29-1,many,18,CSAAGRDRDVLNTGELFF,TGCAGCGCAGCCGGGCGGGACAGGGACGTCCTGAACACCGGGGAGCTGTTTTTT
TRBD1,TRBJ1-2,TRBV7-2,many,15,CASSPRQGPNYGYPF,TGTGCCAGCAGCCCGCGACAGGGACCGAACTATGGCTACCCCTTC
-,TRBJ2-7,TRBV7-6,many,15,CASSRDLEAVYEQYF,TGTGCCAGCAGCCGGGACCTGGAGGCGGTCTACGAGCAGTACTTC
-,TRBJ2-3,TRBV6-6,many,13,CASSHSGVDTQYF,TGTGCCAGCAGTCACTCGGGGGTCGATACGCAGTATTTT
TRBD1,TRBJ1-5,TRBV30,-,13,CAWRRGRDQPQHF,TGTGCCTGGAGAAGGGGGCGGGATCAGCCCCAGCATTTT
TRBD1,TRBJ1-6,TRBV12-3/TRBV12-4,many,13,CASSRGQLTPLHF,TGTGCCAGCAGCAGGGGGCAGCTGACACCCCTCCACTTT
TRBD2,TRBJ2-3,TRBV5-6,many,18,CASLAGGAGEISTDTQYF,TGTGCCAGCTTAGCCGGGGGGGCGGGAGAGATCAGCACAGATACGCAGTATTTT
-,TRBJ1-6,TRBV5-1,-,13,CASSPTGDSPLHF,TGCGCCAGCAGCCCGACGGGTGATTCACCCCTCCACTTT
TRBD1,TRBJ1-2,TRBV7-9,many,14,CASSSPRQGQGYTF,TGTGCCAGCAGCTCACCGAGACAGGGCCAAGGCTACACCTTC
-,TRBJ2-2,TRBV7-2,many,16,CASSLVPQGWAGELFF,TGTGCCAGCAGCTTAGTTCCACAGGGATGGGCCGGGGAGCTGTTTTTT
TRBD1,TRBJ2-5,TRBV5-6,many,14,CASSSTGQEETQYF,TGTGCCAGCAGCTCAACAGGACAGGAAGAGACCCAGTACTTC
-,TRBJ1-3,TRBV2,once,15,CASSEGVSSGNTIYF,TGTGCCAGCAGTGAAGGTGTTAGCTCTGGAAACACCATATATTTT
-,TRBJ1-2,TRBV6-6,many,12,CASSPGQSYITF,TGTGCCAGCAGTCCTGGACAGTCCTACATCACCTTC
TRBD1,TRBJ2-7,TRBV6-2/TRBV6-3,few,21,CASSYSRQGALTSGRSYEQYF,TGTGCCAGCAGTTACTCCCGACAGGGGGCTTTAACTAGCGGTAGATCCTACGAGCAGTACTTC
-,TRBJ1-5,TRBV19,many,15,CASSPSQGRNQPQHF,TGTGCCAGTAGTCCAAGTCAGGGACGCAATCAGCCCCAGCATTTT
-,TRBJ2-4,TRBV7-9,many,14,CASSLVGMGDIQYF,TGTGCCAGCAGCTTAGTCGGGATGGGGGACATTCAGTACTTC
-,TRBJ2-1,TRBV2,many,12,CASKDTNNEQFF,TGTGCCAGCAAGGACACCAACAATGAGCAGTTCTTC
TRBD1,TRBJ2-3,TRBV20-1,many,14,CSASQGATTDTQYF,TGCAGTGCTTCACAGGGGGCAACCACAGATACGCAGTATTTT
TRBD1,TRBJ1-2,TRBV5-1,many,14,CASSTRQGARGYTF,TGCGCCAGCAGCACGAGACAGGGGGCGCGGGGCTACACCTTC
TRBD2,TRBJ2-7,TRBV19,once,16,CDSTIGLAGGYNEQYF,TGTGACAGTACTATCGGACTAGCGGGAGGGTACAATGAGCAGTACTTC
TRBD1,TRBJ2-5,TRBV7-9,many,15,CASTDRGSFQETQYF,TGTGCCAGCACCGACAGGGGGAGCTTCCAAGAGACCCAGTACTTC
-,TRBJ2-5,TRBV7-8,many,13,CASKRGNQETQYF,TGTGCCAGCAAAAGGGGAAACCAAGAGACCCAGTACTTC
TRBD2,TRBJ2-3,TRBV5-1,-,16,CASSSRGDLRTDTQYF,TGCGCCAGCAGCTCACGGGGGGACTTACGCACAGATACGCAGTATTTT
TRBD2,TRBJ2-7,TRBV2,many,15,CASSVASGRSHEQYF,TGTGCCAGCAGTGTAGCCAGCGGGAGGTCCCACGAGCAGTACTTC
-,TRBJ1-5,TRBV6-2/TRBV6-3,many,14,CASRIGEFNQPQHF,TGTGCCAGCCGGATCGGGGAGTTCAATCAGCCCCAGCATTTT
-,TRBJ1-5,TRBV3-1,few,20,CASSQDNRGRLLYSNQPQHF,TGTGCCAGCAGCCAAGATAATCGGGGCCGCCTACTCTATAGCAATCAGCCCCAGCATTTT
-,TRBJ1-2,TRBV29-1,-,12,CSVETKSYGYTF,TGCAGCGTTGAAACCAAGTCCTATGGCTACACCTTC
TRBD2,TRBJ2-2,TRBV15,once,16,CATSRDTGLAYGELFF,TGTGCCACCAGCAGAGATACGGGACTAGCTTACGGGGAGCTGTTTTTT
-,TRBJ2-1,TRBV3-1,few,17,CASRENSGTYSYNEQFF,TGTGCCAGCAGAGAAAATTCCGGGACTTATTCCTACAATGAGCAGTTCTTC
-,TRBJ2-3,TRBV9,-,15,CASSPLGQRTDTQYF,TGTGCCAGCAGCCCACTTGGACAGCGCACAGATACGCAGTATTTT
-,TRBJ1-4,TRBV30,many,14,CAWSKGQSHEKLFF,TGTGCCTGGAGTAAGGGTCAGTCCCATGAAAAACTGTTTTTT
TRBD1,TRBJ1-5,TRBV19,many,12,CATGQVNQPQHF,TGTGCCACCGGACAGGTAAATCAGCCCCAGCATTTT
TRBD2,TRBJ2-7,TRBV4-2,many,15,CASSQDSGSYYEQYF,TGTGCCAGCAGCCAAGACAGCGGGAGCTACTACGAGCAGTACTTC
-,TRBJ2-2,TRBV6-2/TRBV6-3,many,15,CALRRGMGNTGELFF,TGTGCCCTCCGAAGGGGGATGGGGAACACCGGGGAGCTGTTTTTT
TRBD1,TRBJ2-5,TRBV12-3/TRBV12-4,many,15,CASSSGQGGKETQYF,TGTGCCAGCAGCTCCGGACAGGGGGGTAAAGAGACCCAGTACTTC
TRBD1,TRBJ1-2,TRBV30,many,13,CAWTGGDNYGYTF,TGTGCCTGGACAGGGGGCGATAACTATGGCTACACCTTC
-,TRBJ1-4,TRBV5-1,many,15,CASSFGSATNEKLFF,TGCGCCAGCAGTTTCGGTTCGGCGACTAATGAAAAACTGTTTTTT
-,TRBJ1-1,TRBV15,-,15,CATSRGTLRRAEAFF,TGTGCCACCAGCAGAGGAACCCTTCGCAGGGCTGAAGCTTTCTTT
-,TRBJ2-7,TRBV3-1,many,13,CASSLGGTYEQYF,TGTGCCAGCAGCCTCGGGGGAACCTACGAGCAGTACTTC
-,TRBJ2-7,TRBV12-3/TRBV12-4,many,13,CASSLDQGYEQYF,TGTGCCAGCAGTTTAGACCAGGGGTACGAGCAGTACTTC
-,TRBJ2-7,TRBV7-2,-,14,CASSLLAPPYERCF,TGTGCCAGCAGCTTGCTAGCGCCTCCCTACGAGCGGTGCTTC
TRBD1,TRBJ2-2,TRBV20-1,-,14,CSARPNRGAHELFF,TGCAGTGCTAGACCCAACAGGGGCGCCCACGAGCTGTTTTTT
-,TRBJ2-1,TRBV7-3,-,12,CASGLSGYEQFF,TGCGCCAGCGGCTTGTCAGGCTATGAGCAGTTCTTC
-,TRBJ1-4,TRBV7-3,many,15,CASSFRVGPEEKLFF,TGTGCCAGCAGCTTCCGGGTAGGACCGGAAGAAAAACTGTTTTTT
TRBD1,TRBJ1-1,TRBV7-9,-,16,CASSLGASGGNTEPFF,TGTGCCAGCAGCTTAGGCGCTTCAGGGGGGAACACTGAACCTTTCTTT
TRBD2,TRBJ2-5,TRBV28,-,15,CASSLWREGRETQYF,TGTGCCAGCAGTTTATGGCGGGAGGGCCGGGAGACCCAGTACTTC
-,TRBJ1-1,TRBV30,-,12,CAWGGSKTEAFF,TGTGCCTGGGGGGGTAGTAAAACTGAAGCTTTCTTT